This T cell receptor beta chain was captured by sequencing in a study of T cell responses to AZD1222 COVID-19 vaccine. Here immunoSEQ multiplex PCR was the method, and the copy in TCRdb shows in-frame clones only, minus some. The sample records around 99,000 clones, over 75% being singletons. V lost 5 bases and J lost 1; bases outside the gene matches: 7. The V gene's germline CDR1 is MNHEY and CDR2 SVGAGI. This CDR3 is 15 amino acids long. Turning to this clone: Antigen unknown.

Study-wide findings and caveats: Breadth and depth of Spike-specific TCRs rose after two AZD1222 doses.

The receptor was derived from an adult in good health. Sequences were derived from peripheral blood, sampled on day 0 of MenACWY control vaccination. This chain links TRBV6-5 with TRBJ2-7; 8 bases are a match to TRBD1. The CDR3 loop reads CASSQTGVSSYEQYF. CDR3 nucleotide sequence: TGTGCCAGCAGTCAGACAGGGGTATCTTCCTACGAGCAGTACTTC.